This TCR beta chain was obtained from a study of shared clonotypes between healthy human individuals. Comment on this clone: Its antigen is currently unknown.

Profiled with immunoSEQ multiplex PCR; TCRdb holds only in-frame clones, not every one. The data contain a few hundred thousand clones, approximately 97% of them seen just once; the ten biggest clones take up approximately 0.32%. Germline V gene lookup returns CDR1 WSHSY and CDR2 SAAADI. Trimming at V came to 2 bases and at J to 1 base, leaving 0 bases not matched to a gene. The CDR3 is 16 residues long. Study findings and constraints: For sorted subsets, rarefaction showed incomplete sequencing despite large depth.

The chain carries TRBV10-2 and TRBJ2-2; TRBD2 matches 11 bases. This clonotype originated in a man aged 25 to 40 in good health. Material for sequencing was memory CD8+ T cells sorted from blood. The subset here: CD45RO+ cells pooled with CCR7-negative TemRA cells. Here the CDR3 DNA reads TGCGCCAGCAGTGAGACTAGCGGGAGGAACACCGGGGAGCTGTTTTTT. Amino acids: CASSETSGRNTGELFF.